Given below is one T cell receptor (beta chain) in context. This CDR3 has 12 residues. The V gene end was trimmed by 10 bases and the J gene end by 4 bases; junction bases not matched to a gene: 1. CDR1 MNHEY and CDR2 SMNVEV come from the germline V gene (reference sequence). Adults between about 18 and 95 years of age took part from 24 US areas. This table comes from immunoSEQ multiplex PCR, and its TCRdb copy is limited to in-frame clones, with some not included. The data show around 300,000 clones, about nine tenths seen once. The data were obtained in a study of blood T cell repertoires in COVID-19. At the level of the study: COVID-19 samples collected from the United States, Italy and Spain covered acute and convalescent phases.

The receptor comes from a woman aged 30 to 39 who had recovered from COVID-19. Material: PBMCs or T cells enriched from blood (not recorded which). The J gene is TRBJ2-7, the V gene TRBV27; 13 nucleotides match TRBD2. CDR3 sequence reads: CATLAGGYEQYF. Here the CDR3 DNA reads TGTGCCACACTAGCGGGAGGGTACGAGCAGTACTTC.